The next 25 T cell receptor beta chains were all read from a single sample in a study of blood T cell repertoires in COVID-19. Some clones are missing from TCRdb's copy, which holds only in-frame ones; the method was immunoSEQ multiplex PCR. The table includes around 250,000 clones, 80% to 90% detected once. Sequenced: peripheral blood. Receptor source: a woman aged 40-49 years who had recovered from COVID-19.

This clone appeared once. The V and J genes are TRBV13 and TRBJ2-5; 8 bases are a match to TRBD1. With V trimmed by 8 bases and J by 3 bases, 11 bases remained unmatched. The CDR3 sequence is 15 residues long. Germline CDR1 PRHDT, CDR2 FYEKMQ (reference sequence). The CDR3 nucleotides read TGTGCCAGCCCGCGGTTGGCAGGGGGCAAAGAGACCCAGTACTTC. This sequence encodes CASPRLAGGKETQYF.

This sequence joins TRBV21-1 and TRBJ2-7; no check of the table's D call, TRBD1, against the DNA was made. TRBV21-1 is annotated as a pseudogene. CDR3 length: 12 amino acids. In DNA form, the CDR3 reads TGTGCCAGCAGCATGACAGGGTACGAGCAGTACGTC. Translated: CASSMTGYEQYV.

The rearrangement uses TRBV11-3 and TRBJ2-1; D is uncertain. V lost 2 bases to trimming and J lost 5 bases, with 10 bases between them. Germline assignment: CDR1 SGHNT and CDR2 YENEEA. The CDR3 runs to 14 residues. The CDR3 nucleotides are TGTGCCAGCAGCTTACTGAGAACGGACAATGAGCAGTTCTTC. This gives the protein CASSLLRTDNEQFF.

J is TRBJ2-7 and V is TRBV10-2, with 11 positions matching TRBD1. The CDR3 contains 14 residues. Germline V gene sequence: CDR1 WSHSY, CDR2 SAAADI. Unmatched junction bases numbered 5, after V lost 3 bases and J lost 7 bases. CDR3 loop: CASSEPGQGAEQYF. In nucleotides, the CDR3 is TGCGCCAGCAGTGAACCTGGACAGGGGGCTGAGCAGTACTTC.

V gene TRBV12-5 combines with J gene TRBJ1-5; possibly TRBD1 for D (6 bases). CDR1 LGHNT and CDR2 FRNRAP come from the germline V gene. The germline V and J ends were trimmed by 2 bases and 9 bases, with 17 bases remaining between them. The CDR3 loop spans 15 amino acids. CDR3 residues: CASGLIPSGARPQHF. The CDR3 coding sequence is TGTGCTAGTGGTTTGATTCCTTCAGGGGCCCGGCCCCAGCATTTT.

This clone was counted between two and nine times. Other DNA sequences from this sample encode an identical CDR3 as well. The chain recombines TRBV18 with TRBJ1-2, with D possibly matching TRBD1 (5 bases). Germline CDR1 and CDR2: KGHSH and LQKENI. The CDR3 totals 13 residues. V dropped 0 bases and J dropped 3 bases, with 5 bases sitting between them. The CDR3: CASSPPGDYGYTF. In nucleotides, the CDR3 is TGTGCCAGCTCACCACCAGGGGACTATGGCTACACCTTC.

The genes are TRBV10-1 and TRBJ2-7, with D tentatively TRBD1 (6 bases). The CDR3 loop spans 13 amino acids. Trimming removed 8 bases from V and 2 bases from J, with 13 bases in between. Germline loops: CDR1 WNHNN, CDR2 SYGVQD (reference sequence). CDR3 amino acids: CASSTGLTYEQYF. The CDR3 DNA reads TGCGCCAGCTCCACAGGGTTGACCTACGAGCAGTACTTC.

The chain employs TRBV28 and TRBJ1-2; TRBD1 might be the D (5 bases). CDR1 MDHEN and CDR2 SYDVKM come from the germline V gene. V was clipped by 3 bases and J by 3 bases, with 11 bases between them. The CDR3 covers 14 residues. For the CDR3, the DNA is TGTGCCAGCAGTTTTCTTCAGGGCTACTATGGCTACACCTTC. Translation gives CASSFLQGYYGYTF.

The chain carries TRBV6-5 and TRBJ1-1; TRBD1 matches 10 bases. V was clipped by 4 bases and J by 5 bases; unmatched bases: 7. The CDR3 is 15 amino acids. From germline, CDR1 is MNHEY and CDR2 SVGAGI. CDR3 protein: CASSSRQGAETEAFF. CDR3 DNA: TGTGCCAGCAGTTCCCGACAGGGGGCCGAGACTGAAGCTTTCTTT.

The rearrangement uses TRBV30 and TRBJ2-4; perhaps TRBD2 as D (5 bases). V lost 4 bases and J 0 bases, leaving 10 bases between the germline ends. Per the germline V gene, CDR1 is GTSNPN and CDR2 is SVGIG (reference sequence). CDR3 length equals 14 residues. CDR3 amino acids: CAWKQAVAKNIQYF. In nucleotides, the CDR3 is TGTGCCTGGAAACAAGCGGTAGCCAAAAACATTCAGTACTTC. Filled out from reference TRBV30 and TRBJ2-4, the complete variable domain reads SQTIHQWPATLVQPVGSPLSLECTVEGTSNPNLYWYRQAAGRGLQLLFYSVGIGQISSEVPQNLSASRPQDRQFILSSKKLLLSDSGFYLCAWKQAVAKNIQYFGAGTRLSVL.

The rearrangement uses TRBV14 and TRBJ2-3; 7 positions agree with TRBD2. Germline CDR1 is SGHDN and CDR2 is FVKESK. This CDR3 spans 17 amino acids. The V segment lost 0 bases and the J segment 2 bases; nucleotides outside the gene matches: 8. CDR3 in DNA: TGTGCCAGCAGCCAAGATGCGGGGGTCCCCTCCACAGATACGCAGTATTTT. Protein product: CASSQDAGVPSTDTQYF.

This sequence joins TRBV29-1 and TRBJ2-2; 7 bases align to TRBD1. Trimming took 5 bases from V and 4 from J; bases not matched to a gene: 10. Germline V gene data show CDR1 as SQVTM and CDR2 as ANQGSEA. The CDR3 loop spans 15 amino acids. The CDR3 nucleotides are TGCAGCGTTCCCCGGGACAGAGATCTCACCGGGGAGCTGTTTTTT. It yields the protein CSVPRDRDLTGELFF.

The chain joins TRBV9 to TRBJ1-4; TRBD1 is a possible D gene (5 bases). Germline loops: CDR1 SGDLS, CDR2 YYNGEE. Trimming took off 3 bases at V and 8 bases at J, with 8 bases between the two ends. This CDR3 is built from 12 residues. CDR3 sequence: CASSGGAEKLFF. The CDR3 DNA follows: TGTGCCAGCAGCGGGGGCGCCGAAAAACTGTTTTTT.

The chain is built from TRBV21-1 and TRBJ2-4; TRBD2 was called by the table and not checked on the DNA. TRBV21-1 is assigned pseudogene status. The CDR3 contains 19 residues. The CDR3 DNA reads as TGTGCCAGTGGCCCCCGGGGTGGCACCAATAACCAGGCCAAAAACATTCAGTACTTC. This translates into CASGPRGGTNNQAKNIQYF.

The chain combines TRBV5-6 with TRBJ1-6; TRBD1 might be the D (6 bases). The germline V and J ends were trimmed by 1 base and 13 bases, with 9 bases remaining between them. The CDR3 loop spans 12 amino acids. The germline gives CDR1 SGHDT, CDR2 YYEEEE. In DNA form, the CDR3 reads TGTGCCAGCAGCTTGAAAAGGGGGCCCCTCCACTTT. Its protein is CASSLKRGPLHF.

The table lists this clone with a count of one. The genes are TRBV5-1 and TRBJ2-1; 16 nucleotides align to TRBD2. This CDR3 has 16 amino acids. Per germline, CDR1 SGHRS and CDR2 YFSETQ. The V and J ends lost 4 bases and 7 bases, in that order; junction bases with no gene match: 5. The CDR3 loop is CASSQGGLAGGNEQFF. The DNA of the CDR3 is TGCGCCAGCAGCCAGGGGGGACTAGCGGGAGGGAATGAGCAGTTCTTC.

V usage is TRBV12-2 and J usage is TRBJ2-1; TRBD2, as called in the table, went unchecked against the DNA. TRBV12-2 corresponds to a pseudogene. The CDR3 runs 16 residues. The CDR3 DNA reads as TGTGCAAGTCGCTTATACCCATCTACCGGGAACAATGAGCAGTTCTTC. Its translation is CASRLYPSTGNNEQFF.

The V call is TRBV6-1, the J call TRBJ2-1; the D gene is possibly TRBD1 (5 bases). This CDR3 region has 14 residues. Germline lookup yields CDR1 MNHNS and CDR2 SASEGT. V was pared by 3 bases and J by 10 bases, with 16 bases between. CDR3 DNA sequence: TGTGCCAGCAGTGATAGGGGCAGCTCTGGGGAGCAGTTCTTC. Protein product: CASSDRGSSGEQFF.

The CDR3 region is CASSYGASGINEQFF. The CDR3 nucleotides read TGTGCCAGCAGTTACGGTGCTAGCGGGATCAATGAGCAGTTCTTC. This chain uses TRBV6-2 or TRBV6-3 with TRBJ2-1, with 9 nucleotides matching TRBD2. V dropped 2 bases and J dropped 6; count of bases not matched to a gene: 5. The CDR3 spans 15 residues. The germline CDR1 and CDR2 sequences are MNHEY and SVGEGT.

The V call is TRBV28, the J call TRBJ2-2; 7 bases align to TRBD1. Germline V gene data show CDR1 as MDHEN and CDR2 as SYDVKM. Germline trimming cut 4 bases from V and 6 bases from J; bases unmatched to any gene: 5. There are 14 residues in the CDR3. CDR3 region: CASSSTGSAGELFF. Written as DNA, the CDR3 is TGTGCCAGCAGTTCGACAGGGTCGGCCGGGGAGCTGTTTTTT. The full variable domain, completed using reference TRBV28 and TRBJ2-2, is DVKVTQSSRYLVKRTGEKVFLECVQDMDHENMFWYRQDPGLGLRLIYFSYDVKMKEKGDIPEGYSVSREKKERFSLILESASTNQTSMYLCASSSTGSAGELFFGEGSRLTVL.

This sequence joins TRBV15 and TRBJ1-1; D might be TRBD1 (5 bases). In germline, CDR1 is LNHNV, CDR2 YYDKDF (reference sequence). Trimming pared 8 bases from V and 1 base from J, leaving 8 bases between. The CDR3 extends over 12 amino acids. The CDR3 is CATGGTNTEAFF. The CDR3 nucleotides are TGTGCCACCGGGGGGACGAACACTGAAGCTTTCTTT.

The chain couples TRBV11-3 to TRBJ2-1; 11 bases fit TRBD1. The CDR3 has 15 amino acids. The germline V gene encodes CDR1 SGHNT and CDR2 YENEEA. V gave up 3 bases and J gave up 4 bases; unmatched junction bases: 2. CDR3 protein: CASSLGTGGYNEQFF. CDR3 nucleotides: TGTGCCAGCAGCTTGGGGACAGGGGGGTACAATGAGCAGTTCTTC.

This chain joins TRBV15 and TRBJ2-7, with a tentative D call TRBD1 (6 bases). The CDR3 loop spans 17 amino acids. V was trimmed by 0 bases and J by 5 bases, leaving 20 bases between them. In germline, CDR1 is LNHNV, CDR2 YYDKDF (reference sequence). CDR3 amino acids: CATSRDYSGVFTNEQYV. The DNA of the CDR3 is TGTGCCACCAGCAGAGATTACTCAGGGGTTTTTACCAACGAGCAGTACGTC.

This clone was counted a few times. The V call is TRBV19, the J call TRBJ1-1; a possible D gene is TRBD1 (6 bases). V was cut by 3 bases and J by 1 base, with 9 bases left in between. The CDR3 loop spans 14 amino acids. Germline CDR1 LNHDA, CDR2 SQIVND (reference sequence). CDR3 amino acids: CASSIVQGNTEAFF. The CDR3 nucleotides read TGTGCCAGTAGTATCGTACAGGGGAACACTGAAGCTTTCTTT.

The V call is TRBV10-3, the J call TRBJ1-2; D remains unclear. The germline gives CDR1 ENHRY, CDR2 SYGVKD. Deletions cut 0 bases from V and 4 bases from J, with 12 bases between. This CDR3 has 15 amino acids. This CDR3 is CAISESSRRFYGYTF. The CDR3, as DNA: TGTGCCATCAGTGAGTCGAGCCGCAGGTTCTATGGCTACACCTTC.